A selection of T cell receptor beta chains follows, all from one sample in a study of cytomegalovirus exposure and HLA in healthy donors. The data were produced by immunoSEQ multiplex PCR, yet TCRdb's version contains in-frame clones alone and is incomplete. The table records 100,000 to 150,000 clones, roughly 89% of them present only once. Sequenced material: PBMCs. The receptors shown here come from a young woman in good health and CMV-seronegative. Each CDR3 is given with its conserved first and last residue. The D gene is left open where the match is weak. Rows give clone size only sometimes, using once, few, many, or a class for an expanded clone.

CDR3nt	CDR3aa	abundance	d_gene	v_gene	j_gene
TGTGCCAGCAGCTTATCTAGCGGGGTGAACAATGAGCAGTTCTTC	CASSLSSGVNNEQFF	NA	TRBD2	TRBV7-7	TRBJ2-1
TGTGCCAGCAGCTTGCCCGGCCCGAGGGGGGAAAAACTGTTTTTT	CASSLPGPRGEKLFF	NA	NA	TRBV7-6	TRBJ1-4
TGCGCCAGCAGCTCGGGACAGGGGGACACTGAAGCTTTCTTT	CASSSGQGDTEAFF	once	TRBD1	TRBV5-1	TRBJ1-1
TGCGCCAGCAGCCGAGGGACTCCTCGTGACTATGGCTACACCTTC	CASSRGTPRDYGYTF	NA	NA	TRBV5-1	TRBJ1-2
TGTGCCAGCAGTTACTGGAGCCTTCGTGCTTTCTTT	CASSYWSLRAFF	NA	NA	TRBV6-5	TRBJ1-1
TGTGCCAGCAGCCTCTCCCCCGGCGGTCACTACGAGCAGTACTTC	CASSLSPGGHYEQYF	NA	NA	TRBV14	TRBJ2-7
TGTGCCAGTAGTATAGGTGCACAATTCGGACAGGGGAGAAATCAGCCCCAGCATTTT	CASSIGAQFGQGRNQPQHF	NA	TRBD1	TRBV19	TRBJ1-5
TGTGCCATCAGGCCCACCGGGGTTCGGGCTTCACCCCTCCACTTT	CAIRPTGVRASPLHF	once	NA	TRBV10-3	TRBJ1-6
TGTGCCAGCAGCCGAGGGCCGGGCGTTCTAGATACGCAGTATTTT	CASSRGPGVLDTQYF	NA	NA	TRBV7-3	TRBJ2-3
TGTGCCAGCAGCTCGAGGGACAGCCGCCTGAATGGTGAAAAACTGTTTTTT	CASSSRDSRLNGEKLFF	NA	TRBD1	TRBV14	TRBJ1-4
TGTGCCAGCAGCTTGGTGAAAACTAGCGGGGGGGACAATGAGCAGTTCTTC	CASSLVKTSGGDNEQFF	once	TRBD2	TRBV5-4	TRBJ2-1
TGTGCCAGCAGTGGGGACAGGGGTAATTCACCCCTCCACTTT	CASSGDRGNSPLHF	few	TRBD1	TRBV6-1	TRBJ1-6
TGTGCCAGCAGTTACTCGTGGACAGGGGGTTACGAGCAGTACTTC	CASSYSWTGGYEQYF	NA	TRBD1	TRBV6-5	TRBJ2-7
TGTGCCAGCAGTAGGACACCCAATCAGCCCCAGCATTTT	CASSRTPNQPQHF	NA	NA	TRBV6-9	TRBJ1-5
TGTGCCAGCAGCTACGGGGGGAGCGCGGGTGATACGCAGTATTTT	CASSYGGSAGDTQYF	NA	TRBD2	TRBV7-6	TRBJ2-3
TGTGCCAGCTCTCCCGCTAGAAGGGACAAAATCACAGATACGCAGTATTTT	CASSPARRDKITDTQYF	NA	NA	TRBV18	TRBJ2-3
TGCGCCAGCAGCTTGAGCCCGGGACAGCAAGAGACCCAGTACTTC	CASSLSPGQQETQYF	NA	TRBD1	TRBV5-1	TRBJ2-5
TGTGCCAGCAGTGAAGTGACAGAGGCCCCCGAAAAACTGTTTTTT	CASSEVTEAPEKLFF	NA	NA	TRBV2	TRBJ1-4
TGTGCCAGCAGCTTGGAGGCAGGGAGGAGAATGACTGAAGCTTTCTTT	CASSLEAGRRMTEAFF	NA	NA	TRBV5-4	TRBJ1-1
TGCGCCAGCAGCCCCGCGGGAGGGCGGTCCGGCACCATATATTTT	CASSPAGGRSGTIYF	NA	NA	TRBV5-1	TRBJ1-3
TGTGCCAGCAGCTTAGGGGCAGGGTCGAGGACTGAAGCTTTCTTT	CASSLGAGSRTEAFF	NA	NA	TRBV11-2	TRBJ1-1
TGCGCCAGCAGCTTGGCGGCGGGGGCGAACACTGAAGCTTTCTTT	CASSLAAGANTEAFF	NA	NA	TRBV5-1	TRBJ1-1
TGTGCCAGCAGGCAGGGGGCTGTAAATGGCTACACCTTC	CASRQGAVNGYTF	NA	TRBD1	TRBV9	TRBJ1-2
TGTGCCAGCAGTTACGGAGTCAATCAGCCCCAGCATTTT	CASSYGVNQPQHF	NA	NA	TRBV6-6	TRBJ1-5
TGTGCCCCTGCGGGACCCTCAATCCTAGTGCAGTACTTC	CAPAGPSILVQYF	NA	NA	TRBV11-1	TRBJ2-7
TGTGCCAGCAGCAACCAACCATTGATGGCAGTTGGTGGCTACACCTTC	CASSNQPLMAVGGYTF	few	NA	TRBV7-8	TRBJ1-2
TGTGCTAGTGGTTTACCCCGGATCCTTAGCGGGGGGGCGAACACCGGGGAGCTGTTTTTT	CASGLPRILSGGANTGELFF	NA	TRBD2	TRBV12-5	TRBJ2-2
TGCGCCAGCAGTATAGGGGACTACGAGCAGTACTTC	CASSIGDYEQYF	NA	NA	TRBV5-1	TRBJ2-7
TGTGCCAGCAGTAACACGGACAGGGCGGGTGTACGTGGCTACACCTTC	CASSNTDRAGVRGYTF	NA	TRBD1	TRBV27	TRBJ1-2
TGCGCCAGCAGCGTCGGGGGGGGTGAAGAGACCCAGTACTTC	CASSVGGGEETQYF	NA	TRBD2	TRBV5-1	TRBJ2-5
TGTGCCAGCAGCGTCAGGGGAGCGAACACCGGGGAGCTGTTTTTT	CASSVRGANTGELFF	NA	NA	TRBV9	TRBJ2-2
TGTGCCAGCAGCCATAGACTAGCGGGGGTCTACGAGCAGTACTTC	CASSHRLAGVYEQYF	NA	TRBD2	TRBV13	TRBJ2-7
TGCGCCAGCAGCTTGGCTACAGGGGGCCAGCCCCAGCATTTT	CASSLATGGQPQHF	once	TRBD1	TRBV5-1	TRBJ1-5
TGTGCCAGCAGCTTCAGACAGGGTTGGAATTCACCCCTCCACTTT	CASSFRQGWNSPLHF	NA	TRBD1	TRBV7-6	TRBJ1-6
TGTGCCAGCAACGAAAGGTGGACAGGGGGCGAGCAGTACTTC	CASNERWTGGEQYF	NA	TRBD1	TRBV2	TRBJ2-7
TGTGCCAGCAGCTTGGGTAGCGTATCAGCGGCGGTGACCCAGTACTTC	CASSLGSVSAAVTQYF	NA	NA	TRBV5-6	TRBJ2-5
TGTGCCAGTAGCCTACAGGATATTAACTATGGCTACACCTTC	CASSLQDINYGYTF	NA	NA	TRBV19	TRBJ1-2
TGTGCCAGCAGCTTAGGGACAAGCGGCACAGATACGCAGTATTTT	CASSLGTSGTDTQYF	NA	NA	TRBV11-3	TRBJ2-3
TGTGCCAGCAGATTTGGGGGGAAAGGGACAGATACGCAGTATTTT	CASRFGGKGTDTQYF	once	NA	TRBV7-9	TRBJ2-3
TGTGCCAGCAGCTCGGGACTAGCGGGGGGGCCCTACACCGGGGAGCTGTTTTTT	CASSSGLAGGPYTGELFF	NA	TRBD2	TRBV5-8	TRBJ2-2
TGTGCCAGCAGCGTAGTGGGGGGCTCCTACAATGAGCAGTTCTTC	CASSVVGGSYNEQFF	NA	NA	TRBV9	TRBJ2-1
TGCGCCAGCAGCTCAAATACTAACAAGAACACTGAAGCTTTCTTT	CASSSNTNKNTEAFF	once	NA	TRBV5-1	TRBJ1-1
TGTGCCAGCAGCCTAGCGGGGACATCCTACGAGCAGTACTTC	CASSLAGTSYEQYF	NA	TRBD2	TRBV7-6	TRBJ2-7
TGTGCCATCAGTGATTGGGACTCTTTACCCACCAGCGAGCAGTACTTC	CAISDWDSLPTSEQYF	NA	NA	TRBV10-3	TRBJ2-7
TGCGCCAGCAGCCGTGATACTAGCGTCGACAAAAGCATTCAGTACTTC	CASSRDTSVDKSIQYF	NA	TRBD2	TRBV5-1	TRBJ2-4
TGTGCCAGCAGCTCCCTGCAAGAGACCCAGTACTTC	CASSSLQETQYF	NA	NA	TRBV11-2	TRBJ2-5
TGTGCCACCAAGGGGGGGACCGGGACAGGGAATGATTCACCCCTCCACTTT	CATKGGTGTGNDSPLHF	NA	TRBD1	TRBV19	TRBJ1-6
TGTGCCAGCAGCGGTCGGAGTACTAGCCATGAGCAGTTCTTC	CASSGRSTSHEQFF	NA	NA	TRBV9	TRBJ2-1
TGCAGCGTTGAAGGGACTAGCGGTGACAATGAGCAGTTCTTC	CSVEGTSGDNEQFF	NA	TRBD2	TRBV29-1	TRBJ2-1
TGTGCCAGCAGTTACTTCGACAGGAACACCGGGGAGCTGTTTTTT	CASSYFDRNTGELFF	NA	NA	TRBV6-5	TRBJ2-2
TGTGCCAGCAGCTTAATAGCTAGCGGGTTAAATGAGCAGTTCTTC	CASSLIASGLNEQFF	NA	TRBD2	TRBV7-3	TRBJ2-1
TGTGCCAGCAGCGTGACAGCAACTAATGAAAAACTGTTTTTT	CASSVTATNEKLFF	NA	NA	TRBV9	TRBJ1-4
TGTGCCAGCAGCTCGGGTGACTATGGCTACACCTTC	CASSSGDYGYTF	NA	NA	TRBV7-9	TRBJ1-2
TGTGCCGCGGCATTAGCGGGGGGGCGGGATACGCAGTATTTT	CAAALAGGRDTQYF	NA	TRBD2	TRBV6-1	TRBJ2-3
TGTGCCAGCAGAGAAATGGGACAGGGCAATCAGCCCCAGCATTTT	CASREMGQGNQPQHF	NA	TRBD1	TRBV2	TRBJ1-5